This entry lists 21 T cell receptor beta chains sequenced from one sample in a study of blood T cell repertoires in COVID-19. TCRdb's copy holds only in-frame clones and misses some; the assay was immunoSEQ multiplex PCR. The table has under 300,000 clones, around 89% seen once. The material sequenced was PBMCs or T cells enriched from blood (not recorded which). The receptors were gathered from a woman in her fifties or sixties in a cohort exposed to, infected with or recovered from COVID-19 (not recorded which).

The gene calls are TRBV7-2 and TRBJ2-7; possibly TRBD2 for D (5 bases). V was cut by 1 base and J by 7 bases, with 17 bases left in between. Germline V gene data show CDR1 as SGHTA and CDR2 as FQGNSA. CDR3 length equals 15 residues. The CDR3 nucleotides are TGTGCCAGCAGCTTAGAGTCGGGCGGGCGCGGAGAGCAGTACTTC. Its translation is CASSLESGGRGEQYF.

This chain links TRBV5-8 with TRBJ2-7, with 7 bases identical to TRBD1. The V segment lost 2 bases and the J segment 6 bases; nucleotides outside the gene matches: 2. This CDR3 is built from 12 residues. Per germline, CDR1 SGHTS and CDR2 YDEGEE. DNA for the CDR3: TGTGCCAGCAGCTTTGACAGGGTCGAGCAGTACTTC. It encodes CASSFDRVEQYF.

The chain links TRBV29-1 to TRBJ2-7, with D perhaps TRBD2 (7 bases). Looked up from germline, CDR1 is SQVTM and CDR2 is ANQGSEA. V lost 7 bases, J lost 0 bases, and 19 bases lay in between. The CDR3 spans 15 residues. In nucleotides, the CDR3 is TGCAGCGCCCGAGGGGGGGGACATTTCTCCTACGAGCAGTACTTC. It encodes CSARGGGHFSYEQYF.

CDR3 in DNA: TGCGCCAGCAGCCTTACCGGGACAGTTTACGAGCAGTACTTC. Its translation is CASSLTGTVYEQYF. V and J are TRBV5-1 and TRBJ2-7, with TRBD1 identical over 7 bases. From germline, CDR1 is SGHRS and CDR2 YFSETQ. The J segment lost 4 bases and the V segment lost 4 bases, leaving 8 bases of the junction unmatched. CDR3 length: 14 amino acids.

CDR3 protein: CASSRRTLRQGVSNQPQHF. In nucleotides, the CDR3 is TGTGCCAGCAGCCGAAGGACTCTAAGACAGGGGGTAAGCAATCAGCCCCAGCATTTT. V gene TRBV21-1 combines with J gene TRBJ1-5; the DNA was not used to check the table's D call, TRBD1. TRBV21-1 is reported as a pseudogene. This CDR3 is built from 19 residues.

V and J are TRBV6-5 and TRBJ2-7; 7 positions agree with TRBD2. V lost 2 bases to trimming and J lost 0 bases; unmatched junction nucleotides: 4. This CDR3 is 15 amino acids long. Germline V gives CDR1 MNHEY, CDR2 SVGAGI. The CDR3 DNA reads TGTGCCAGCAGTTACAGGAGGGAGGGCTCCTACGAGCAGTACTTC. Amino acids: CASSYRREGSYEQYF.

The chain combines TRBV23-1 with TRBJ2-7; TRBD1 is a possible D gene (6 bases). TRBV23-1 is an open reading frame whose function is uncertain. Trimming removed 10 bases from V and 7 bases from J, with 20 bases in between. The CDR3 consists of 13 residues. CDR3 residues: CATAPGLRGEQYF. Written as DNA, the CDR3 is TGCGCCACCGCCCCAGGACTGAGGGGGGAGCAGTACTTC.

The rearrangement joins TRBV11-2 to TRBJ2-1; 10 nucleotides match TRBD2. The J segment lost 8 bases and the V segment lost 5 bases, leaving 15 bases of the junction unmatched. Germline assignment: CDR1 SGHAT and CDR2 FQNNGV. The CDR3 is made up of 17 amino acids. CDR3 protein: CASSPLRGASGSDEQFF. CDR3 bases: TGTGCCAGCAGCCCGTTGCGGGGGGCTAGCGGGAGCGATGAGCAGTTCTTC.

About this clone: This same CDR3 is encoded by further DNA sequences in the sample. This rearrangement joins TRBV24-1 to TRBJ2-7; the match to TRBD1 covers 9 bases. Germline loops: CDR1 KGHDR, CDR2 SFDVKD. CDR3 length: 14 amino acids. Trimming took 3 bases from V and 3 from J; bases not matched to a gene: 2. This CDR3 is CATSDPGQGYEQYF. The CDR3, as DNA: TGTGCCACCAGTGATCCGGGACAGGGCTACGAGCAGTACTTC.

The rearrangement links TRBV19 to TRBJ2-5; 12 nucleotides match TRBD2. J lost 4 bases, V lost 4 bases, and 7 bases had no gene match. The CDR3 is 16 amino acids. The germline CDR1 and CDR2 sequences are LNHDA and SQIVND (reference sequence). The CDR3 is CASSTRTSGTRETQYF. The DNA for the CDR3 is TGTGCCAGTAGTACTCGGACTAGCGGGACAAGAGAGACCCAGTACTTC.

This chain joins TRBV28 and TRBJ2-3, with TRBD2 matching over 9 bases. CDR1 and CDR2 from the germline V gene are MDHEN and SYDVKM. This CDR3 has 13 residues. The V segment lost 9 bases and the J segment 4 bases; nucleotides outside the gene matches: 5. The CDR3 region has the DNA TGTGCCAGTAGCGGGAGAGGTGCAGATACGCAGTATTTT. Amino acids: CASSGRGADTQYF.

With regard to this clone: Other DNA sequences in the sample encode the same CDR3. The chain couples TRBV19 to TRBJ2-7; 7 bases fit TRBD1. The V gene end was trimmed by 4 bases and the J gene end by 0 bases; junction bases not matched to a gene: 3. The CDR3 has 14 residues. The V gene's germline CDR1 is LNHDA and CDR2 SQIVND (reference sequence). The CDR3 loop reads CASSRTGSSYEQYF. In nucleotides, the CDR3 is TGTGCCAGTAGTAGGACAGGTAGCTCCTACGAGCAGTACTTC.

This CDR3 reads CASSPRAGLPNEQFF. CDR3 coding DNA: TGTGCCAGCAGCCCTCGGGCGGGGCTACCCAATGAGCAGTTCTTC. The V and J genes are TRBV11-2 and TRBJ2-1; maybe TRBD2 (6 bases). CDR3 length: 15 residues. V was pared by 5 bases and J by 6 bases, with 17 bases between. Germline values: CDR1 SGHAT, CDR2 FQNNGV. The full variable domain, rest sourced from reference TRBV11-2 and TRBJ2-1, is EAGVAQSPRYKIIEKRQSVAFWCNPISGHATLYWYQQILGQGPKLLIQFQNNGVVDDSQLPKDRFSAERLKGVDSTLKIQPAKLEDSAVYLCASSPRAGLPNEQFFGPGTRLTVL.

The chain couples TRBV11-2 to TRBJ1-1; 8 nucleotides align to TRBD1. This CDR3 region has 15 residues. V trimming: 5 bases; J trimming: 1 base; junction bases outside the gene matches: 6. The germline gives CDR1 SGHAT, CDR2 FQNNGV. The CDR3 is CASSPLDRENTEAFF. Here the CDR3 DNA reads TGTGCCAGCAGCCCTCTGGACAGGGAGAACACTGAAGCTTTCTTT.

J is TRBJ2-1 and V is TRBV10-1; D may be TRBD2 (5 bases). Germline V CDR1 and CDR2: WNHNN, SYGVQD (reference sequence). With 7 bases removed from V and 9 bases from J, the gap between germline ends came to 19 bases. The CDR3 has 14 amino acids. Written as DNA, the CDR3 is TGCGCCAGCACCAAGGACCGGACTTCGGGTGAGCAGTTCTTC. It translates to CASTKDRTSGEQFF.

The V call is TRBV2, the J call TRBJ2-6; 11 bases fit TRBD1. After removal of 7 bases from V and 4 bases from J, the junction contained 6 bases not matched to a gene. Germline V gene sequence: CDR1 SNHLY, CDR2 FYNNEI. This CDR3 comprises 16 residues. CDR3 sequence: CASKGQGAQGANVLTF. The CDR3 DNA reads as TGTGCCAGCAAAGGACAGGGGGCGCAAGGGGCCAACGTCCTGACTTTC.

The V gene is TRBV28, the J gene TRBJ2-6; the match to TRBD2 covers 8 bases. Germline CDR1 is MDHEN and CDR2 is SYDVKM. Trimming took 7 bases from V and 2 from J; bases not matched to a gene: 7. This CDR3 has 16 amino acids. The CDR3 spells CASTRGGTTGANVLTF. CDR3 DNA: TGTGCCAGCACCCGGGGGGGGACGACTGGGGCCAACGTCCTGACTTTC. Based on the CDR3 plus reference TRBV28 and TRBJ2-6, the full variable domain is DVKVTQSSRYLVKRTGEKVFLECVQDMDHENMFWYRQDPGLGLRLIYFSYDVKMKEKGDIPEGYSVSREKKERFSLILESASTNQTSMYLCASTRGGTTGANVLTFGAGSRLTVL.

The chain uses TRBV5-5 and TRBJ1-6, with 8 bases aligning to TRBD1. V gave up 1 base and J gave up 2 bases; unmatched junction bases: 2. CDR3 size: 16 residues. Germline V CDR1 and CDR2: SGHKS, YYEKEE (reference sequence). The CDR3 sequence: CASSLLDRAYNSPLHF. The CDR3 bases are TGTGCCAGCAGCTTGTTGGACAGGGCCTATAATTCACCCCTCCACTTT.

The rearrangement uses TRBV5-6 and TRBJ2-1; 7 bases are a match to TRBD1. The germline V gene encodes CDR1 SGHDT and CDR2 YYEEEE. The V gene end was trimmed by 2 bases and the J gene end by 10 bases; junction bases not matched to a gene: 6. The CDR3 spans 13 residues. The DNA for the CDR3 is TGTGCCAGCAGCTTATACGACAGGGAAGAGCAGTTCTTC. Translated: CASSLYDREEQFF.

The chain carries TRBV24-1 and TRBJ1-3; TRBD1 is a possible D gene (5 bases). V lost 3 bases to trimming and J lost 0 bases, with 14 bases between them. Germline V gives CDR1 KGHDR, CDR2 SFDVKD. This CDR3 spans 17 amino acids. The CDR3 here is CATSDLSGFTSGNTIYF. The CDR3 region has the DNA TGTGCCACCAGTGATCTATCAGGGTTTACCTCTGGAAACACCATATATTTT.

This clone was picked up one time. The chain recombines TRBV20-1 with TRBJ1-1; 7 positions agree with TRBD1. The CDR3 is 10 residues long. V dropped 6 bases and J dropped 10; count of bases not matched to a gene: 5. The germline V gene encodes CDR1 DFQATT and CDR2 SNEGSKA (reference sequence). For the CDR3, the DNA is TGCAGTGCCCTCGGGACAGTAGCTTTCTTT. Residues: CSALGTVAFF.